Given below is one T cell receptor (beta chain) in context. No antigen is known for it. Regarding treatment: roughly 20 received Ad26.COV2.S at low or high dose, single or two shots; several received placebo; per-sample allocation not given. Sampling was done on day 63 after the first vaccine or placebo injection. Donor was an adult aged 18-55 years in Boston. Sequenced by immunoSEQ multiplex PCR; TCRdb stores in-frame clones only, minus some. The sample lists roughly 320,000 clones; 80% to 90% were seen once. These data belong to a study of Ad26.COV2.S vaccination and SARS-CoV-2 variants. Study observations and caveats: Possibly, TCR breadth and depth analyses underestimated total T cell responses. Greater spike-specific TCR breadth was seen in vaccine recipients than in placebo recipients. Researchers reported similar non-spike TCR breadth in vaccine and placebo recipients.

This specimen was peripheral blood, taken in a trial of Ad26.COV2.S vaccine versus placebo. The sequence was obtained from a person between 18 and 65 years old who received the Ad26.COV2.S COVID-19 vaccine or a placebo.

This CDR3 is CASSPWGRETQYF. The CDR3 region has the DNA TGTGCCAGCAGCCCGTGGGGCAGGGAGACCCAGTACTTC. V gene TRBV7-2 combines with J gene TRBJ2-5; perhaps TRBD1 as D (5 bases). The CDR3 is made up of 13 amino acids. Trimming pared 5 bases from V and 5 bases from J, leaving 12 bases between. Germline V gene data show CDR1 as SGHTA and CDR2 as FQGNSA.